The 21 T cell receptor beta chains listed next were all sequenced from one sample in a study of blood T cells in healthy people across ages. A sample-barcoded 5' primer and a J-beta primer mix were used in a second PCR of roughly 7 to 11 cycles. One entry per CDR3 protein, called by TCRdb with MiXCR from the 5' RACE reads. The sample consists of about 780,000 distinct CDR3 sequences, approximately 59% of them appearing once. The source material was blood. The receptors here all came from a young man in good health.

The V call is TRBV6-9, the J call TRBJ1-5; maybe TRBD1 (5 bases). The CDR3 sequence is 16 residues long. The V gene lost 6 bases and the J gene lost 1 base, with 16 bases spanning the gap. The germline gives CDR1 MNHGY, CDR2 SVAAGI. The CDR3 loop is CASSPRGPKSNQPQHF. CDR3 bases: TGTGCCAGCAGCCCAAGGGGCCCCAAGAGCAATCAGCCCCAGCATTTT.

The chain is built from TRBV21-1 and TRBJ2-5; the table assigns TRBD2, which was not confirmed against the DNA. TRBV21-1 is a pseudogene. This CDR3 contains 16 residues. The CDR3 nucleotides are TGTGCCAGCAGTCAAAGACTAGCGGGAGGAAAAGAGACCCAGTACTTC. Protein sequence: CASSQRLAGGKETQYF.

The chain recombines TRBV6-6 with TRBJ2-4; 8 nucleotides agree with TRBD2. The J call is doubtful: the DNA matches TRBJ2-7 better. The length of the CDR3 is 16 residues. The V gene's germline CDR1 is MNHNY and CDR2 SVGAGI (reference sequence). This CDR3 is CASSYSVGGADYEQYF. Written as DNA, the CDR3 is TGTGCCAGCAGTTACTCGGTCGGGGGGGCCGATTACGAGCAGTACTTC.

There are a few counts of this clonotype. J is TRBJ2-7 and V is TRBV7-2, with TRBD2 as a possible D gene (6 bases). Trimming took 5 bases from V and 0 from J, leaving 17 bases between them. The CDR3 has 16 residues. The germline V gene encodes CDR1 SGHTA and CDR2 FQGNSA. CDR3 residues: CASSRGWGPLSYEQYF. The CDR3 bases are TGTGCCAGCAGCCGGGGGTGGGGACCGCTCTCCTACGAGCAGTACTTC.

The chain employs TRBV11-2 and TRBJ2-5; 9 nucleotides align to TRBD2. The CDR3 consists of 14 residues. After removal of 5 bases from V and 3 bases from J, the junction contained 4 bases not matched to a gene. CDR1 SGHAT and CDR2 FQNNGV come from the germline V gene. The CDR3 DNA sequence: TGTGCCAGCAGCCAATTAGCGGGGGAAGAGACCCAGTACTTC. It is translated as CASSQLAGEETQYF.

This sequence joins TRBV4-3 and TRBJ2-6, with D uncertain. V lost 0 bases and J 6 bases, leaving 15 bases between the germline ends. Per the germline V gene, CDR1 is LGHNA and CDR2 is YSLEER. The CDR3 length is 17 residues. CDR3 loop: CASSQDRTTLEANVLTF. CDR3 DNA: TGCGCCAGCAGCCAAGATAGGACGACTCTGGAGGCCAACGTCCTGACTTTC.

V gene TRBV18 combines with J gene TRBJ2-4; perhaps TRBD1 as D (5 bases). The DNA end is a closer match to TRBJ2-5, so the J assignment may be wrong. CDR3 size: 17 residues. Germline CDR1 reads KGHSH; CDR2 reads LQKENI. CDR3 in amino acids: CASPSPLSQGFGETQYF. In nucleotides, the CDR3 is TGTGCCAGCCCCTCCCCCCTAAGCCAGGGCTTTGGAGAGACCCAGTACTTC.

This rearrangement joins TRBV20-1 to TRBJ2-3; 10 bases align to TRBD2. Germline-derived CDR1 and CDR2 are DFQATT and SNEGSKA (reference sequence). The CDR3 runs to 16 residues. Trimming took 0 bases from V and 4 from J; bases not matched to a gene: 7. The CDR3 protein is CSARDASGGGPDTQYF. CDR3 coding DNA: TGCAGTGCTAGAGATGCGAGCGGGGGGGGACCAGATACGCAGTATTTT.

The rearrangement uses TRBV3-1 and TRBJ2-1; no firm D call. From germline, CDR1 is LGHDT and CDR2 YNNKEL (reference sequence). V was clipped by 3 bases and J by 8 bases, with 8 bases between them. This CDR3 region has 12 residues. CDR3 coding DNA: TGTGCCAGCAGCCATGCCATCTATGAGCAGTTCTTC. This codes for CASSHAIYEQFF.

In regard to this clonotype: Possible read error: a much larger clone is one base away. V gene TRBV25-1 combines with J gene TRBJ1-2, with TRBD1 as a possible D gene (6 bases). Germline V gene sequence: CDR1 MGHDK, CDR2 SYGVNS. Deletions cut 11 bases from V and 2 bases from J, with 15 bases between. CDR3 length: 13 amino acids. CDR3 sequence (DNA): TGTGCCTCGCGGTCAGGGGCGAACTATGGCTACACCTTC. Encoded protein: CASRSGANYGYTF.

This clonotype was found many times. The chain couples TRBV24-1 to TRBJ2-1; D may be TRBD1 (5 bases). The V gene's germline CDR1 is KGHDR and CDR2 SFDVKD. The CDR3 has 14 residues. V lost 3 bases to trimming and J lost 10 bases, with 15 bases between them. The CDR3, as DNA: TGTGCCACCAGTGATGTGACAGCATTCTGGGAGCAGTTCTTC. Protein sequence: CATSDVTAFWEQFF.

The rearrangement joins TRBV4-2 to TRBJ2-1; TRBD2 matches at 11 bases. The CDR3 is made up of 15 amino acids. V shed 0 bases and J 5 bases; nucleotides not matched to a gene: 0. Germline V CDR1 and CDR2: LGHNA, YNFKEQ. DNA for the CDR3: TGTGCCAGCAGCCAAGAGGGACTAGCGGACAATGAGCAGTTCTTC. It codes for CASSQEGLADNEQFF.

The rearrangement uses TRBV6-2 or TRBV6-3 and TRBJ2-7, with D possibly being TRBD2 (6 bases). Per the germline V gene, CDR1 is MNHEY and CDR2 is SVGEGT. V lost 1 base to trimming and J lost 2 bases, with 15 bases between them. This CDR3 comprises 16 residues. CDR3 bases: TGTGCCAGCAGTTACTTTCCTGGAGGGTTAACCTACGAGCAGTACTTC. Protein: CASSYFPGGLTYEQYF.

This clonotype was seen once. This sequence joins TRBV5-5 and TRBJ2-3, with 8 bases fitting TRBD1. V lost 2 bases, J lost 2 bases, and 4 bases stayed unmatched. This CDR3 spans 15 amino acids. The germline CDR1 and CDR2 sequences are SGHKS and YYEKEE (reference sequence). The CDR3: CASSFHRGDTDTQYF. The CDR3 DNA reads TGTGCCAGCAGCTTCCACAGGGGGGACACAGATACGCAGTATTTT.

J is TRBJ2-1 and V is TRBV19, with TRBD1 identical over 7 bases. Looked up from germline, CDR1 is LNHDA and CDR2 is SQIVND (reference sequence). CDR3 length: 15 amino acids. V dropped 1 base and J dropped 6; count of bases not matched to a gene: 6. The CDR3 region is CASSIGGQATNEQFF. CDR3 nucleotides: TGTGCCAGTAGTATAGGTGGACAGGCCACCAATGAGCAGTTCTTC.

The CDR3 region is CASSLSGVSGNTIYF. The CDR3 DNA reads TGTGCCAGCAGTTTGTCCGGGGTCTCTGGAAACACCATATATTTT. The chain carries TRBV12-3 or TRBV12-4 and TRBJ1-3, with unresolved D. The CDR3 consists of 15 residues. The V gene lost 3 bases and the J gene lost 0 bases, with 9 bases spanning the gap.

The V call is TRBV7-2, the J call TRBJ2-1, with D unresolved. In germline, CDR1 is SGHTA, CDR2 FQGNSA. Trimming took off 3 bases at V and 8 bases at J, with 5 bases between the two ends. The CDR3 loop spans 11 amino acids. CDR3 coding DNA: TGTGCCAGCAGCTTTTTGGATGAGCAGTTCTTC. This encodes CASSFLDEQFF.

The chain carries TRBV5-1 and TRBJ1-2; TRBD1 matches at 9 bases. Germline V lookup: CDR1 SGHRS, CDR2 YFSETQ. The CDR3 spans 14 residues. With V trimmed by 5 bases and J by 4 bases, 6 bases remained unmatched. The CDR3 loop is CASRGTGIPYGYTF. The CDR3 DNA follows: TGCGCCAGCAGAGGGACAGGGATTCCCTATGGCTACACCTTC.

The V call is TRBV9, the J call TRBJ2-3, with D unclear. Looked up from germline, CDR1 is SGDLS and CDR2 is YYNGEE. This CDR3 has 12 residues. Trimming took 7 bases from V and 4 from J, leaving 10 bases between them. The CDR3 loop is CASSGGADTQYF. In DNA form, the CDR3 reads TGTGCCAGCTCCGGTGGGGCAGATACGCAGTATTTT.

This sequence joins TRBV5-5 and TRBJ1-2; 7 nucleotides match TRBD1. The germline gives CDR1 SGHKS, CDR2 YYEKEE (reference sequence). V trimming: 3 bases; J trimming: 0 bases; junction bases outside the gene matches: 2. The length of the CDR3 is 14 residues. Here the CDR3 DNA reads TGTGCCAGCAGCTGGGACAGTTCTAACTATGGCTACACCTTC. The encoded protein is CASSWDSSNYGYTF.

V usage is TRBV5-6 and J usage is TRBJ2-7; 7 nucleotides line up with TRBD1. This CDR3 is built from 13 residues. With 4 bases clipped from V and 7 bases from J, the junction kept 8 bases outside the gene matches. Germline V gene lookup returns CDR1 SGHDT and CDR2 YYEEEE. CDR3 DNA: TGTGCCAGCAGCGCCGGGACAGACAATGAGCAGTACTTC. This codes for CASSAGTDNEQYF.